A single T cell receptor beta chain is shown here with its context. Its antigen is still unknown. No base quality values were provided; no much bigger clone lies one nucleotide off. Every donor was a healthy Caucasian. The twin cohort comprised three pairs of female monozygotic twins, all aged roughly 18 to 29 years. Positive isolation kits from Invitrogen were used to isolate the CD4+ and CD8+ T cell populations. The source of the sample is a study of identical twins (dated by TCRdb to 2016 to 2017). Describing the broader study: The study deep-sequenced TCR alpha and beta repertoires from monozygotic twins, unrelated adults of various ages and cord blood to test whether fetal clonotypes persist. To rule out contamination, the twin experiments were replicated at different times with different library preparation protocols.

The method was 5' RACE. TCRdb shows the sequencer as Illumina HiSeq 2000. Template switching introduced a universal primer binding site; the final cDNA contained a unique molecular identifier, enabling accurate counting of TCR cDNA molecules. Specific primers in the conserved constant-segment region were used to synthesize first-strand cDNA for the TCR alpha and beta chains. To control for contamination, every cDNA library was double barcoded, receiving both a SMART-Mk sample barcode and Illumina barcodes. Two successive PCR steps introduced TruSeq adapter sequences along with Illumina sample barcodes. The TCR alpha and beta cDNA libraries were sequenced on the Illumina HiSeq platform using custom primers. As for the authors' bioinformatics: MiGEC was used to process raw reads and extract unique molecular identifiers, and MiXCR was used to find CDR3 positions. For each individual, recombination models were inferred using an EM algorithm with the repgenHMM and IGoR tools. Shared clonotype analysis was performed with the tcR package in R, normalizing sharing by the product of cloneset sizes. To study raw recombination without the effects of thymic and clonal selection, out-of-frame nonproductive sequences were analyzed. TCRdb reprocessed the public reads (quality trimming at Q25 with fastp, clone calling with MiXCR) and kept in-frame beta chains. Duplicate CDR3 protein sequences are folded into a single record with the most common DNA and genes. The V and J calls were determined by TCRdb, not by the authors. The sample profile shows 450,000 or so distinct CDR3 sequences; around 24% of them were found once. Jointly, the top ten make up about 2.7% of the sample.

V loses 5 bases, J loses 0 bases, and the germline ends lie 14 bases apart. Taken from the germline V gene (reference sequence), the CDR1 and CDR2 loops are DFQATT and SNEGSKA. The CDR3 measures 16 amino acids from cysteine to phenylalanine. Only the CDR3 region is kept as DNA, spanning 48 bases read in frame from base 1. Study-wide conclusions, independent of this receptor: Invariant T cells such as MAIT and iNKT could partly confound zero-insertion analyses, though diverse VJ usage argued against this for most clonotypes. Abundant cord blood beta clonotypes carried fewer insertions; young adult naive repertoires showed a weaker similar trend, while memory repertoires showed none. Out-of-frame TCR alpha sharing in monozygotic twins was systematically underestimated by recombination models, whereas sharing between unrelated individuals was in agreement with the recombination models. Compared with coincidental sharing between unrelated individuals, out-of-frame TCR alpha sequences shared between twins had an excess of sequences with low generation probability. Conclusions relied on cross-sectional statistical analysis, since the same donors could not be followed over many years. Excess twin sharing in beta out-of-frame sequences was weaker because fewer shared sequences lowered the signal-to-noise ratio.

The same data also contributed to another study, on T cells expressing NK-cell markers. As that second study puts it: In sorted CD3+CD56+NKG2C+, CD3+CD56+NKG2C- and CD3+CD56-NKG2C+ T-cell subsets from several donors, TCR beta-chain repertoires were profiled. Among the eight sequenced donors, seven were HCMV-seropositive and one was HCMV-seronegative. In several experiments an anti-gammadeltaTCR antibody was added to restrict sorting to alphabetaTCR-expressing T cells. In a handful of donors, the dominant CD3+CD56+NKG2C+ clonotypes were among the top 10 CD8+ clonotypes and accounted for about 1.0-7.5% of CD8+ T cells. Those dominant clonotypes were again the most abundant among CD3+CD56-NKG2C+ cells in a handful of donors, at 28.3-60.1%. It remained unclear whether the expanded NKG2C-expressing T cell clones were specific for HCMV antigens. Randomly selected healthy volunteers, three men and five women, were used as the eight sequenced donors. To determine HCMV serostatus, a commercial ELISA kit was used to detect HCMV-specific IgG in serum. MIGEC was used to demultiplex reads and group reads by UMI, and MiTCR was used to assemble and quantify clonotypes. To exclude erroneous sequences, any TCR cDNA sequence not supported by at least two reads was discarded. The tcR package was used for downstream repertoire analysis, and clonotypes were matched between fractions using CDR3 nucleotide sequence together with V segment. VDJmatch was used to annotate antigen specificity against VDJdb, with one amino acid substitution in CDR3 allowed.

The sequence was collected from a woman aged 18-29 years in good health. The rearrangement combines TRBV20-1 with TRBJ2-6, with the D gene too uncertain to name. The sample consisted of CD4+ T cells sorted from blood. The CDR3 in this case is CSAAPPGFSGANVLTF. At the DNA level, the sequence is TGCAGTGCTGCCCCCCCAGGATTCTCTGGGGCCAACGTCCTGACTTTC.